Listed below are T cell receptor beta chains from one sample, sequenced in a study of cytomegalovirus exposure and HLA in healthy donors. Data came from immunoSEQ multiplex PCR; TCRdb stores just in-frame clones and leaves some out. The table includes over 150,000 clones, around 88% detected once. The sample comprised PBMCs. These receptors originate from a man aged 18 to 29 in good health and CMV-seropositive. CDR3s include the opening cysteine and the closing phenylalanine or tryptophan.

>TRBV7-9|TRBJ2-7
CASSFSTGTSGRYCYF
>TRBV15|TRBJ1-2
CATSEGARYGYTF
>TRBV4-3|TRBJ1-4
CASSVGRNEKLFF
>TRBV7-2|TRBJ2-7
CASSSGLAGGEQYF
>TRBV9|TRBJ2-3
CASTQGNTDTQYF
>TRBV27|TRBJ1-5
CASSTGEKSNQPQHF
>TRBV19|TRBJ2-1
CASAEWGQSPYNEQFF
>TRBV7-2|TRBJ1-6
CASSLEITGNSPLHF
>TRBV10-3|TRBJ2-5
CAISDPDRGYQETQYF
>TRBV2|TRBJ2-7
CASSTLAGGWYEQYF
>TRBV7-9|TRBJ1-2
CASPGEGGYGYTF
>TRBV6-6|TRBJ2-3
CASSRGTTDTQYF
>TRBV7-2|TRBJ1-2
CASSLVVRTNYGYTF
>TRBV27|TRBJ2-5
CASSSAAVAPKTQYF
>TRBV6-5|TRBJ1-1
CASSRGTGGTEAFF
>TRBV6-5|TRBJ1-1
CASRRTGTQWTEAFF
>TRBV9|TRBJ2-7
CASSGVLGEQYF
>TRBV6-5|TRBJ1-5
CASRTDRTSNQPQHF
>TRBV5-1|TRBJ1-2
CASSLDSYGYTF
>TRBV29-1|TRBJ1-3
CSVAFSSGNTIYF
>TRBV7-2|TRBJ2-4
CASSLSGKNIQYF
>TRBV29-1|TRBJ2-1
CSVEIGGAGNEQFF
>TRBV7-2|TRBJ2-7
CASSPGTGVYEQYF
>TRBV30|TRBJ1-4
CAWSPRQTLTNEKLFF
>TRBV6-5|TRBJ1-1
CASTYSQGGNTEAFF
>TRBV6-5|TRBJ2-5
CASSYQAYGLEKTQYF
>TRBV9|TRBJ2-1
CASSLWGQAGNEQFF
>TRBV10-3|TRBJ1-2
CAISGVVRAQDGYTF
>TRBV29-1|TRBJ2-1
CSVDLQGGHEQFF
>TRBV19|TRBJ2-2
CASTPTSFTGELFF
>TRBV9|TRBJ2-3
CASSGDRVSRGDTQYF
>TRBV21-1|TRBJ1-3
CASSKEAGRSGNTIYF
>TRBV7-9|TRBJ1-2
CASSLANGDGYTF
>TRBV7-9|TRBJ2-3
CASSLAGGPRQYF
>TRBV13|TRBJ2-5
CASSLGRGKETQYF
>TRBV29-1|TRBJ2-5
CSVEKALAGPLGTQYF
>TRBV4-2|TRBJ2-2
CASSQARITGELFF
>TRBV6-6|TRBJ1-2
CASSQQGAVYGYTF
>TRBV10-3|TRBJ2-5
CAISPVGGPETQYF
>TRBV4-1|TRBJ1-5
CASSQERNNQPQHF
>TRBV9|TRBJ2-2
CASSGGQGGNTGELFF
>TRBV7-9|TRBJ2-5
CASSSSRDRTQETQYF
>TRBV5-4|TRBJ2-1
CASSSDRITSGSYNEQFF
>TRBV27|TRBJ1-5
CASSGGESNQPQHF
>TRBV5-4|TRBJ1-6
CASSWSPAPGNSPLHF
>TRBV7-6|TRBJ2-5
CASSPRTSGGLETQYF
>TRBV14|TRBJ2-1
CASSHQAGALYNEQFF
>TRBV5-4|TRBJ2-5
CASSLAGDRRETQYF
>TRBV30|TRBJ2-3
CAWSIARTSGSTDTQYF
>TRBV27|TRBJ2-7
CASSLSAQGFWEQYF
>TRBV19|TRBJ2-3
CASRTGPSTDTQYF
>TRBV19|TRBJ1-2
CASTARTANYGYTF
>TRBV21-1|TRBJ2-7
CASKPSGTGFSYEQYF
>TRBV29-1|TRBJ2-1
CSAPDRGLGNEQFF
>TRBV5-8|TRBJ1-5
CASSSPETGIQPQHF